Presented here are 9 T cell receptor beta chains from one specimen sequenced in a study of blood T cell repertoires in COVID-19. Sequencing used immunoSEQ multiplex PCR; TCRdb keeps in-frame clones, though not all of them. The sample holds tens of thousands of clones; almost 85% are singletons and the top ten take more than 10%. The material sequenced was peripheral blood. Receptors originate from a man older than 75 with acute or convalescent COVID-19.

This clone was picked up a small number of times. The chain is built from TRBV16 and TRBJ2-3; D is uncertain. Germline assignment: CDR1 KGHSY and CDR2 FQNENV. This CDR3 is built from 12 residues. With 2 bases removed from V and 3 bases from J, the gap between germline ends came to 3 bases. In DNA form, the CDR3 reads TGTGCCAGCAGCCAACTTACAGATACGCAGTATTTT. Protein product: CASSQLTDTQYF.

J is TRBJ1-4 and V is TRBV6-5; the match to TRBD1 covers 8 bases. Trimming took 4 bases from V and 0 from J; bases not matched to a gene: 1. Germline CDR1 MNHEY, CDR2 SVGAGI. The CDR3 extends over 15 amino acids. The CDR3 loop is CASSSGGPTNEKLFF. As DNA, the CDR3 is TGTGCCAGCAGTTCAGGGGGCCCAACTAATGAAAAACTGTTTTTT.

The chain joins TRBV30 to TRBJ2-5; D might be TRBD1 (6 bases). V was pared by 3 bases and J by 5 bases, with 19 bases between. Germline CDR1 is GTSNPN and CDR2 is SVGIG (reference sequence). CDR3 size: 15 residues. CDR3 amino acids: CAWSPLGTPGETQYF. The CDR3, as DNA: TGTGCCTGGAGCCCGTTAGGGACACCCGGCGAGACCCAGTACTTC.

V and J are TRBV5-1 and TRBJ1-5; 8 positions agree with TRBD1. The V and J ends lost 4 bases and 4 bases, in that order; junction bases with no gene match: 4. CDR1 SGHRS and CDR2 YFSETQ come from the germline V gene. This CDR3 contains 14 residues. This CDR3 is CASSEGQGNQPQHF. CDR3 DNA: TGCGCCAGCAGCGAAGGACAGGGTAATCAGCCCCAGCATTTT.

A remark on this clone: Sequence at one end of the junction differs from germline and may be a read error. The rearrangement uses TRBV6-6 and TRBJ2-7, with D possibly TRBD1 on 6 matching bases. The CDR3 runs to 12 residues. Germline V CDR1 and CDR2: MNHNY, SVGAGI (reference sequence). CDR3 amino acids: CASSYSSDGTNF. CDR3 nucleotides: TGTGCCAGCAGTTACTCTTCGGATGGGACAAACTTC.

This clone has a single count. This chain joins TRBV3-1 (or the pseudogene TRBV3-2) and TRBJ1-5; TRBD1 is a possible D gene (5 bases). V was clipped by 4 bases and J by 7 bases, with 11 bases between them. Germline V gene sequence: CDR1 LGHDT, CDR2 YNNKEL (reference sequence). The CDR3 loop spans 13 amino acids. CDR3 coding DNA: TGTGCCAGCAGCCGCGCCGGGGGGCAGCCCCAGCATTTT. Translated, it gives CASSRAGGQPQHF.

V and J are TRBV7-3 and TRBJ1-6; D is possibly TRBD1 (5 bases). Trimming shortened V by 2 bases and J by 6 bases, and 5 bases separated the two germline ends. The CDR3 extends over 13 amino acids. CDR1 and CDR2 from the germline V gene are SGHTA and FQGTGA. The CDR3: CASSLQGNSPLHF. The DNA for the CDR3 is TGTGCCAGCAGCTTACAGGGTAATTCACCCCTCCACTTT.

V is TRBV7-3 and J is TRBJ1-1; D ambiguous. V dropped 1 base and J dropped 7 bases, with 10 bases sitting between them. The CDR3 consists of 13 residues. Germline CDR1 and CDR2: SGHTA and FQGTGA. The CDR3 protein is CASSLMEQNEAFF. The CDR3 DNA sequence: TGTGCCAGCAGCTTAATGGAACAGAATGAAGCTTTCTTT.

A few counts support this clone. The V gene is TRBV28, the J gene TRBJ1-2, with D perhaps TRBD1 (6 bases). Trimming took off 5 bases at V and 4 bases at J, with 14 bases between the two ends. Germline lookup yields CDR1 MDHEN and CDR2 SYDVKM. The CDR3 runs 14 residues. CDR3 DNA: TGTGCCAGCAGTCCAGTGGGGGCGGCCTATGGCTACACCTTC. It specifies CASSPVGAAYGYTF.